The 2 T cell receptor beta chains below come from one sample, sequenced in a study of human T cells and chemical hapten exposure. Before extraction, the whole blood was not fractionated, and total RNA was taken from it. One entry per CDR3 protein, called by TCRdb with MiXCR from the 5' RACE reads. The sample has approximately 110,000 distinct CDR3 sequences, more than 15% seen once; the top ten hold around 3%. These receptors all stem from a human donor in good health.

This clonotype was recorded a few times. V gene TRBV20-1 combines with J gene TRBJ1-5; 8 bases match TRBD1. Germline CDR1 is DFQATT and CDR2 is SNEGSKA (reference sequence). This CDR3 is built from 15 residues. Losses at the gene ends were 4 bases for V and 7 bases for J; bases not matched to a gene: 12. The CDR3 DNA follows: TGCAGTGCTATTAATCCCCAGGGGGCCAGGCAGCCCCAGCATTTT. Translation: CSAINPQGARQPQHF.

The chain couples TRBV5-6 to TRBJ2-3; 9 nucleotides align to TRBD2. The V segment lost 6 bases and the J segment 5 bases; nucleotides outside the gene matches: 19. The CDR3 totals 18 residues. The V gene's germline CDR1 is SGHDT and CDR2 YYEEEE. The CDR3 sequence: CASTWGLAGRSIGDTQYF. CDR3 in DNA: TGTGCCAGCACCTGGGGGCTAGCGGGAAGGAGCATTGGAGATACGCAGTATTTT.